Listed below are T cell receptor beta chains from one sample, sequenced in a study of blood T cell repertoires in COVID-19. The protocol was immunoSEQ multiplex PCR, while the TCRdb copy is restricted to in-frame clones and leaves out a portion. The data hold about 98,000 clones, with approximately 86% observed a single time. The source material was peripheral blood. These receptors were taken from a man over 45 with acute or convalescent COVID-19. Each CDR3 is given with its conserved first and last residue. The order of the fields is D gene, J gene, clone size, V gene, CDR3 DNA, CDR3 protein. The D gene is left open where the match is weak. Clone size is shown for a subset of rows, as once, few, many or a class of expanded clone.

-	TRBJ1-3	-	TRBV9	TGTGCCAGCAGCGTAGATGAGCTTCGAACTGGAAACACCATATATTTT	CASSVDELRTGNTIYF
TRBD1	TRBJ1-1	-	TRBV28	TGTGCCAGCAGTCGACAGGGGGCGAACACTGAAGCTTTCTTT	CASSRQGANTEAFF
TRBD2	TRBJ2-3	once	TRBV5-1	TGCGCCAGCAGCTTGTGGGGACTAGCGGGAGGCTCTAGCACAGATACGCAGTATTTT	CASSLWGLAGGSSTDTQYF
TRBD1	TRBJ1-4	-	TRBV5-1	TGCGCCAGCAGCTTGGTAGGGGGCAACCTTAATGAAAAACTGTTTTTT	CASSLVGGNLNEKLFF
-	TRBJ1-5	few	TRBV7-8	TGTGCCAGCAGCTTACTCGCGGGTCAGCCCCAGCATTTT	CASSLLAGQPQHF
-	TRBJ1-5	-	TRBV2	TGTGCCAGCAGGCGGTGGGTCAATCAGCCCCAGCATTTT	CASRRWVNQPQHF
TRBD1	TRBJ2-7	-	TRBV7-8	TGTGCCACCCTCCTCGGGACAGGGCCCTACGAGCAGTACTTC	CATLLGTGPYEQYF
TRBD1	TRBJ1-2	-	TRBV3-1/TRBV3-2	TGTGCCAGCAGCTACCGGGGACAGGGTAACTATGGCTACACCTTC	CASSYRGQGNYGYTF
TRBD1	TRBJ2-2	-	TRBV19	TGTGCCAGTGCCGGGACAGGGGGTAGAGTTACCGGGGAGCTGTTTTTT	CASAGTGGRVTGELFF
TRBD2	TRBJ2-5	-	TRBV4-1	TGCGCCAGCAGCCAAGGGGCTAGCGGGACCGCGGAGACCCAGTACTTC	CASSQGASGTAETQYF
TRBD2	TRBJ2-1	once	TRBV6-5	TGTGCCAGCAGACCGGGACTAGCGGGGGGAAATGAGCAGTTCTTC	CASRPGLAGGNEQFF
-	TRBJ2-3	-	TRBV7-3	TGTGCCAGCAGCTTCTTGCAGTCCCCCGATACGCAGTATTTT	CASSFLQSPDTQYF
-	TRBJ1-1	few	TRBV12-3/TRBV12-4	TGTGCCAGCAGTTTACGATCGACAGATGAAGCTTTCTTT	CASSLRSTDEAFF
TRBD2	TRBJ2-3	-	TRBV10-1	TGCGCCAGCAGTGAGTCCGGGACTAGCGCGATTAGCACAGATACGCAGTATTTT	CASSESGTSAISTDTQYF
TRBD2	TRBJ2-1	once	TRBV18	TGTGCCAGCTCACCGTTGGCGGGAGATGAGCAGTTCTTC	CASSPLAGDEQFF
TRBD1	TRBJ1-5	once	TRBV24-1	TGTGCCACCAGTGGGGACAGGGGTGGCCAGCCCCAGCATTTT	CATSGDRGGQPQHF
-	TRBJ2-5	-	TRBV7-3	TGTGCCAGCAGCTTCACAGGGTCCGGGGAGACCCAGTACTTC	CASSFTGSGETQYF
-	TRBJ1-3	-	TRBV3-1/TRBV3-2	TGTGCCAGCAGCCAAGCAGGGTATGGAAACACCATATATTTT	CASSQAGYGNTIYF
-	TRBJ2-1	-	TRBV15	TGTGCCACCAGCAGAGCTCTCCTTGGGGGCCCGAATGAGCAGTTCTTC	CATSRALLGGPNEQFF
-	TRBJ2-3	once	TRBV4-1	TGCGCCAGCAGCCAAGGGGCGGGGGCCACAGATACGCAGTATTTT	CASSQGAGATDTQYF
-	TRBJ1-5	-	TRBV6-1	TGTGCCAGCAGTGAAGGGGCAGGGGATCAGCCCCAGCATTTT	CASSEGAGDQPQHF
TRBD1	TRBJ2-1	-	TRBV10-3	TGTGCCATCGCCGGGACAGGAGACAATGAGCAGTTCTTC	CAIAGTGDNEQFF